This entry lists 21 T cell receptor beta chains sequenced from one sample in a study of blood T cell repertoires in COVID-19. Method: immunoSEQ multiplex PCR; TCRdb's copy keeps in-frame clones and lacks some. Found here are some 530,000 clones, roughly nine tenths of them singletons; the top ten hold approximately 8.3%. Sequencing was carried out using PBMCs or T cells enriched from blood (not recorded which). These receptors originate from a woman aged 60 to 75 who had recovered from COVID-19.

J is TRBJ1-4 and V is TRBV2; perhaps TRBD1 as D (6 bases). The CDR3 sequence is 15 residues long. Germline CDR1 and CDR2: SNHLY and FYNNEI. The V end lost 3 bases, the J end lost 3 bases, and 11 bases lay between the germline ends. CDR3 sequence: CASSDRTGPNEKLFF. CDR3 sequence (DNA): TGTGCCAGCAGTGATCGTACAGGGCCTAATGAAAAACTGTTTTTT.

The rearrangement links TRBV5-1 to TRBJ1-2; D gene unclear. Germline V lookup: CDR1 SGHRS, CDR2 YFSETQ. V was pared by 1 base and J by 4 bases, with 11 bases between. CDR3 length equals 14 residues. In DNA form, the CDR3 reads TGCGCCAGCAGCTTGCCCGCCGTCGGCTATGGCTACACCTTC. This encodes CASSLPAVGYGYTF.

This sequence joins TRBV5-4 and TRBJ2-3; D is possibly TRBD2 (5 bases). CDR1 SGHNT and CDR2 YYREEE come from the germline V gene (reference sequence). V was cut by 3 bases and J by 2 bases, with 13 bases left in between. The CDR3 extends over 15 amino acids. The CDR3 is CASSSTFGLTDTQYF. The CDR3 DNA is TGTGCCAGCAGCTCCACCTTCGGACTCACAGATACGCAGTATTTT. The variable domain in full, completed from reference TRBV5-4 and TRBJ2-3, reads ETGVTQSPTHLIKTRGQQVTLRCSSQSGHNTVSWYQQALGQGPQFIFQYYREEENGRGNFPPRFSGLQFPNYSSELNVNALELDDSALYLCASSSTFGLTDTQYFGPGTRLTVL.

The chain carries TRBV19 and TRBJ1-2, with a tentative D call TRBD1 (5 bases). Trimming left V 2 bases short and J 0 bases short, with 10 bases between. CDR1 LNHDA and CDR2 SQIVND come from the germline V gene (reference sequence). The CDR3 runs 15 residues. CDR3 DNA sequence: TGTGCCAGTAGTATAATGGGGGGGGCTAACTATGGCTACACCTTC. It codes for CASSIMGGANYGYTF.

In this sample, this clone turned up once. The gene calls are TRBV4-1 and TRBJ1-5; 10 bases match TRBD1. This CDR3 is built from 20 residues. The V and J ends lost 4 bases and 6 bases, in that order; junction bases with no gene match: 21. Per germline, CDR1 MGHRA and CDR2 YSYEKL. CDR3 coding DNA: TGCGCCAGCAGCCGATTGTTTCAGACAGGGGGCTCCGCGGGAAGTCAGCCCCAGCATTTT. It codes for CASSRLFQTGGSAGSQPQHF.

This chain links TRBV24-1 with TRBJ1-6; D call uncertain. V dropped 4 bases and J dropped 1 base, with 16 bases sitting between them. CDR1 and CDR2 (germline): KGHDR, SFDVKD. This CDR3 contains 18 residues. CDR3 sequence: CATSDPPQARSYNSPLHF. CDR3 coding DNA: TGTGCCACCAGTGACCCCCCGCAGGCCCGGTCCTATAATTCACCCCTCCACTTT.

The rearrangement uses TRBV5-1 and TRBJ2-3; 12 bases are shared with TRBD2. The ends lost 4 bases at V and 6 bases at J; junction bases unmatched: 6. The CDR3 contains 15 residues. The germline V gene encodes CDR1 SGHRS and CDR2 YFSETQ. In nucleotides, the CDR3 is TGCGCCAGCAGCCCTAGCGGGGGGGCCGGGGATACGCAGTATTTT. It is translated as CASSPSGGAGDTQYF.

The V gene is TRBV2, the J gene TRBJ2-1; D is perhaps TRBD2 (6 bases). Germline loops: CDR1 SNHLY, CDR2 FYNNEI. The CDR3 covers 17 residues. The V gene lost 3 bases and the J gene lost 4 bases, with 19 bases spanning the gap. The CDR3 loop reads CASSDWLRGVLYNEQFF. In DNA form, the CDR3 reads TGTGCCAGCAGTGACTGGTTGCGGGGAGTCCTATACAATGAGCAGTTCTTC.

The rearrangement joins TRBV3-1 (or the pseudogene TRBV3-2) to TRBJ2-4; the D gene is possibly TRBD2 (6 bases). The CDR3 length is 16 residues. Germline V CDR1 and CDR2: LGHDT, YNNKEL (reference sequence). V lost 0 bases and J 2 bases, leaving 11 bases between the germline ends. CDR3 nucleotides: TGTGCCAGCAGCCAAGATGGTAGCGGCCCCAAAAACATTCAGTACTTC. Its translation is CASSQDGSGPKNIQYF.

This clone was detected only a few times. This rearrangement joins TRBV19 to TRBJ2-3; 8 bases are a match to TRBD2. With V trimmed by 10 bases and J by 0 bases, 3 bases remained unmatched. This CDR3 comprises 13 residues. Germline V gene sequence: CDR1 LNHDA, CDR2 SQIVND (reference sequence). CDR3 protein: CATRLASTDTQYF. The CDR3 DNA reads TGTGCCACGCGACTAGCGAGCACAGATACGCAGTATTTT.

This chain connects TRBV6-6 to TRBJ1-6; D remains unclear. The V gene's germline CDR1 is MNHNY and CDR2 SVGAGI (reference sequence). The CDR3 is made up of 12 amino acids. V was shortened by 6 bases and J by 7 bases, with 7 bases between the two germline ends. The CDR3 spells CASSLLNSPLHF. For the CDR3, the DNA is TGTGCCAGCAGCCTACTAAATTCACCCCTCCACTTT.

This rearrangement joins TRBV11-3 to TRBJ2-7, with D perhaps TRBD1 (5 bases). The CDR3 contains 13 residues. The germline V gene encodes CDR1 SGHNT and CDR2 YENEEA. V shed 6 bases and J shed 4 bases, with 13 bases lying between them. CDR3 DNA: TGTGCCAGCAGTTATTTTCAGGGTTACGAGCAGTACTTC. Its translation: CASSYFQGYEQYF.

V and J are TRBV29-1 and TRBJ1-1, with 10 bases lining up with TRBD1. Per germline, CDR1 SQVTM and CDR2 ANQGSEA. The J segment lost 1 base and the V segment lost 7 bases, leaving 0 bases of the junction unmatched. The CDR3 contains 12 residues. CDR3: CSGTGGNTEAFF. The CDR3 region has the DNA TGCAGCGGGACAGGGGGGAACACTGAAGCTTTCTTT.

This sequence joins TRBV6-1 and TRBJ2-4, with TRBD2 as a possible D gene (5 bases). The V gene lost 3 bases and the J gene lost 5 bases, with 11 bases spanning the gap. CDR1 and CDR2 from the germline V gene are MNHNS and SASEGT. CDR3 length: 14 amino acids. Here the CDR3 DNA reads TGTGCCAGCAGTGAGAGCGGCGCGCAAAACATTCAGTACTTC. It yields the protein CASSESGAQNIQYF.

This chain uses TRBV5-1 with TRBJ2-5; TRBD2 agrees at 10 bases. Germline-derived CDR1 and CDR2 are SGHRS and YFSETQ. CDR3 length: 17 amino acids. Trimming cost V 0 bases and J 2 bases; bases outside gene matches: 7. The CDR3 DNA sequence: TGCGCCAGCAGCTTGGGGGTCCTAGCGGGGGTTCAAGAGACCCAGTACTTC. Translating it yields CASSLGVLAGVQETQYF.

In this sample, this clone turned up once. This chain links TRBV25-1 with TRBJ2-2; D gene unclear. This CDR3 spans 15 amino acids. Germline CDR1 MGHDK, CDR2 SYGVNS. Between the trimmed V and J ends, which lost 4 bases and 2 bases, there was a span of 11 bases. The CDR3 sequence is CASSARLRNTGELFF. The CDR3, as DNA: TGTGCCAGCAGTGCCAGACTCCGAAACACCGGGGAGCTGTTTTTT.

The rearrangement uses TRBV2 and TRBJ1-1; 7 bases line up with TRBD1. The V segment lost 7 bases and the J segment 5 bases; nucleotides outside the gene matches: 10. Germline V gene sequence: CDR1 SNHLY, CDR2 FYNNEI. There are 14 residues in the CDR3. Written as DNA, the CDR3 is TGTGCCAGCACTTCCTTGACAGGGCAAACTGAAGCTTTCTTT. Translated: CASTSLTGQTEAFF.

This clone has only a few counts. This chain connects TRBV3-1 (or the pseudogene TRBV3-2) to TRBJ1-3; no clear D gene. The CDR3 spans 15 residues. Germline CDR1 LGHDT, CDR2 YNNKEL (reference sequence). The V gene lost 0 bases and the J gene lost 1 base, with 7 bases spanning the gap. The CDR3 DNA reads TGTGCCAGCAGCCAAGAACGGGGATCTGGAAACACCATATATTTT. It specifies CASSQERGSGNTIYF.

This chain connects TRBV27 to TRBJ2-7, with 11 bases fitting TRBD1. This CDR3 has 18 amino acids. V trimming: 4 bases; J trimming: 7 bases; junction bases outside the gene matches: 18. The V gene's germline CDR1 is MNHEY and CDR2 SMNVEV (reference sequence). The DNA of the CDR3 is TGTGCCAGCAGTTACGTCCTGGGGGGGGACAGGGGGTTTCGGGAGCAGTACTTC. Protein product: CASSYVLGGDRGFREQYF.

The rearrangement joins TRBV19 to TRBJ2-7; perhaps TRBD1 as D (6 bases). This CDR3 has 14 amino acids. Germline-derived CDR1 and CDR2 are LNHDA and SQIVND (reference sequence). Trimming shortened V by 6 bases and J by 3 bases, and 15 bases separated the two germline ends. The CDR3 DNA sequence: TGTGCCAGTAGCAAACCAGGGGACCACTACGAGCAGTACTTC. Translated: CASSKPGDHYEQYF.

This chain links TRBV27 with TRBJ1-1; unclear D gene. This CDR3 has 12 residues. Germline CDR1 MNHEY, CDR2 SMNVEV (reference sequence). V gave up 8 bases and J gave up 4 bases, with 11 bases separating them. The CDR3 DNA sequence: TGTGCCAGCGCTAACCCGGGCACTGAAGCTTTCTTT. Translation: CASANPGTEAFF.